The 15 T cell receptor beta chains below all came from one sample that was sequenced in a study of blood T cells in healthy people across ages. Together with a sample-barcoded 5' primer, a J-beta primer mix was included in a second PCR lasting about 7 to 11 cycles. Each CDR3 protein gets one entry after TCRdb re-called the 5' RACE reads with MiXCR. The sample lists about 630,000 distinct CDR3 sequences, around 20% occurring once. Sequencing was performed on blood. Receptor source: a man in his 70s in good health.

CDR3 in amino acids: CASSRGTRETYEQYF. CDR3 nucleotides: TGTGCCAGCAGTAGGGGGACCCGGGAAACCTACGAGCAGTACTTC. The J gene is TRBJ2-7, the V gene TRBV6-5; tentative D call: TRBD1 (6 bases). The germline V gene has CDR1 MNHEY and CDR2 SVGAGI. The CDR3 totals 15 residues. The V end was cut by 5 bases, the J end by 2 bases, with 16 bases between.

The rearrangement links TRBV27 to TRBJ1-2; possibly TRBD1 for D (5 bases). Trimming took off 2 bases at V and 4 bases at J, with 14 bases between the two ends. Germline CDR1 MNHEY, CDR2 SMNVEV (reference sequence). The CDR3 spans 15 residues. CDR3 region: CASSLAAARGYGYTF. The CDR3 bases are TGTGCCAGCAGTTTAGCGGCAGCTAGGGGCTATGGCTACACCTTC.

This clonotype was counted at least ten times. The rearrangement joins TRBV20-1 to TRBJ2-5; 7 nucleotides line up with TRBD1. V was clipped by 4 bases and J by 3 bases; unmatched bases: 5. Germline V gene data show CDR1 as DFQATT and CDR2 as SNEGSKA (reference sequence). The CDR3 sequence is 13 residues long. The CDR3 sequence is CSAKGQRKETQYF. In DNA form, the CDR3 reads TGCAGTGCTAAGGGACAGAGAAAAGAGACCCAGTACTTC.

At least ten counts were recorded for this clonotype. This rearrangement joins TRBV10-1 to TRBJ1-1; D possibly corresponds to TRBD1 (6 bases). V was pared by 0 bases and J by 7 bases, with 15 bases between. Germline CDR1 reads WNHNN; CDR2 reads SYGVQD (reference sequence). The CDR3 has 15 residues. This CDR3 reads CASSESKAGEGEAFF. The CDR3 DNA reads TGCGCCAGCAGTGAGTCGAAGGCAGGGGAGGGTGAAGCTTTCTTT.

V usage is TRBV29-1 and J usage is TRBJ2-7, with 10 nucleotides matching TRBD2. CDR1 and CDR2 from the germline V gene are SQVTM and ANQGSEA. The CDR3 runs to 14 residues. Trimming removed 1 base from V and 5 bases from J; junction bases left unmatched: 5. The CDR3 protein is CSVEGPSGSDEQYF. CDR3 in DNA: TGCAGCGTTGAAGGTCCTAGCGGGAGTGACGAGCAGTACTTC.

The V gene is TRBV18, the J gene TRBJ1-1, with D possibly matching TRBD1 (6 bases). Trimming took off 5 bases at V and 7 bases at J, with 17 bases between the two ends. The CDR3 consists of 14 residues. Germline V gives CDR1 KGHSH, CDR2 LQKENI. CDR3 loop: CASSSGGGTSEAFF. The CDR3 bases are TGTGCCAGCTCATCAGGTGGGGGGACAAGTGAAGCTTTCTTT.

This chain joins TRBV3-1 and TRBJ2-7; 7 bases line up with TRBD2. Losses at the gene ends were 1 base for V and 3 bases for J; bases not matched to a gene: 6. Looked up from germline, CDR1 is LGHDT and CDR2 is YNNKEL (reference sequence). This CDR3 spans 15 amino acids. CDR3 sequence reads: CASSQATGLRYEQYF. The DNA for the CDR3 is TGTGCCAGCAGCCAAGCGACGGGACTACGCTACGAGCAGTACTTC.

This clonotype was recorded a few times. The chain recombines TRBV12-3 or TRBV12-4 with TRBJ1-3; no firm D call. V was clipped by 7 bases and J by 0 bases, with 10 bases between them. The CDR3 covers 14 residues. The CDR3 DNA is TGTGCCAGCACCCCCGCGAGCTCTGGAAACACCATATATTTT. The encoded protein is CASTPASSGNTIYF.

This chain links TRBV27 with TRBJ2-5; TRBD2 is a possible D gene (6 bases). The J call could be wrong; TRBJ2-1 is a better fit for the DNA end. The length of the CDR3 is 17 residues. Germline CDR1 and CDR2: MNHEY and SMNVEV (reference sequence). The CDR3 DNA sequence: TGTGCCAGCGGTCATGATACCGGGACTTCGACTAACAATGAGCAGTTCTTC. Translating it yields CASGHDTGTSTNNEQFF.

This clonotype was found many times. J is TRBJ2-1 and V is TRBV18; D is perhaps TRBD1 (5 bases). Trimming removed 3 bases from V and 0 bases from J, with 12 bases in between. Germline CDR1 is KGHSH and CDR2 is LQKENI. The CDR3 sequence is 16 residues long. DNA of the CDR3: TGTGCCAGCTCACCCTCTCAGGGAAGCTCCTACAATGAGCAGTTCTTC. Its translation is CASSPSQGSSYNEQFF.

This clonotype has only a few counts. The chain combines TRBV7-9 with TRBJ2-1; perhaps TRBD2 as D (5 bases). CDR1 is SEHNR, CDR2 FQNEAQ, per germline (reference sequence). The CDR3 is made up of 13 amino acids. Trimming removed 1 base at V and 15 bases at J, with 16 bases between. CDR3 region: CASSLGLPSLPFF. For the CDR3, the DNA is TGTGCCAGCAGCTTAGGACTACCCAGCTTACCGTTCTTC.

There are a few counts of this clonotype. CDR3 loop: CASSPIDYGYTF. The DNA for the CDR3 is TGCGCCAGCAGCCCAATAGACTATGGCTACACCTTC. The V gene is TRBV5-1, the J gene TRBJ1-2, with unresolved D. The CDR3 totals 12 residues. V was cut by 4 bases and J by 3 bases, with 7 bases left in between. Germline CDR1 reads SGHRS; CDR2 reads YFSETQ.

This clonotype was observed a handful of times. The chain carries TRBV7-2 and TRBJ2-7; D possibly corresponds to TRBD1 (5 bases). The V gene lost 4 bases and the J gene lost 2 bases, with 12 bases spanning the gap. CDR1 is SGHTA, CDR2 FQGNSA, per germline. The CDR3 consists of 14 residues. CDR3 nucleotide sequence: TGTGCCAGCAGCTCGTGGACACGGGCCTACGAGCAGTACTTC. Its translation: CASSSWTRAYEQYF.

CDR3 region: CSAQRTESTQYF. CDR3 nucleotides: TGCAGTGCACAAAGAACCGAGAGTACGCAGTATTTT. The chain has TRBV20-1 and TRBJ2-3, with no clear D. Trimming cost V 6 bases and J 8 bases, with 15 bases left between them. Germline CDR1 DFQATT, CDR2 SNEGSKA (reference sequence). This CDR3 region has 12 residues.

This clonotype occurred many times. The chain is built from TRBV12-5 and TRBJ2-1; D is perhaps TRBD1 (5 bases). Trimming took off 5 bases at V and 2 bases at J, with 10 bases between the two ends. Germline lookup yields CDR1 LGHNT and CDR2 FRNRAP. This CDR3 has 14 residues. The CDR3 DNA reads TGTGCTAGTGGTCCCCTGACAGCCTACAATGAGCAGTTCTTC. Its protein is CASGPLTAYNEQFF.